The 20 T cell receptor beta chains listed next were all sequenced from one sample in a study of blood T cell repertoires in COVID-19. This table comes from immunoSEQ multiplex PCR, and its TCRdb copy is limited to in-frame clones, with some not included. The sample lists about 58,000 clones; about 79% were seen once. Sequenced sample: peripheral blood. These receptor sequences come from a human donor in a cohort sampled during active COVID-19.

This chain joins TRBV4-2 and TRBJ1-1, with TRBD1 identical over 7 bases. This CDR3 is 15 amino acids long. Germline V gene sequence: CDR1 LGHNA, CDR2 YNFKEQ. V gave up 3 bases and J gave up 0 bases; unmatched junction bases: 4. The CDR3 nucleotides read TGTGCCAGCAGCCAGGCAGGGGGACTGAACACTGAAGCTTTCTTT. This sequence encodes CASSQAGGLNTEAFF.

This clone has only one observation. The chain is built from TRBV6-6 and TRBJ1-1; D is unclear. This CDR3 has 12 amino acids. V was pared by 5 bases and J by 8 bases, with 12 bases between. Germline CDR1 is MNHNY and CDR2 is SVGAGI (reference sequence). The CDR3 nucleotides are TGTGCCAGCAGTGTACGAGGGATAGAAGCTTTCTTT. Amino acids: CASSVRGIEAFF.

V and J are TRBV6-5 and TRBJ1-1, with 7 positions matching TRBD1. CDR1 MNHEY and CDR2 SVGAGI come from the germline V gene. The V and J ends lost 6 bases and 12 bases, in that order; junction bases with no gene match: 10. The CDR3 has 12 amino acids. The CDR3 sequence is CASSLYQGGTFF. DNA for the CDR3: TGTGCCAGCAGCCTCTATCAGGGGGGAACTTTCTTT.

J is TRBJ1-5 and V is TRBV27; weak D call: TRBD1 (6 bases). The CDR3 contains 17 residues. Germline V CDR1 and CDR2: MNHEY, SMNVEV (reference sequence). The V end was cut by 0 bases, the J end by 0 bases, with 12 bases between. The CDR3 DNA sequence: TGTGCCAGCAGTTTATCGAGGACAGCCTTTAGCAATCAGCCCCAGCATTTT. Translating gives CASSLSRTAFSNQPQHF.

This sequence joins TRBV3-1 (or the pseudogene TRBV3-2) and TRBJ1-2; D is unresolved. The CDR3 has 14 residues. Trimming took off 5 bases at V and 8 bases at J, with 18 bases between the two ends. Germline V CDR1 and CDR2: LGHDT, YNNKEL (reference sequence). The CDR3: CASSDPLQPQGYTF. The DNA of the CDR3 is TGTGCCAGCAGCGATCCTCTACAACCACAGGGCTACACCTTC.

This clone was observed a handful of times. The V gene is TRBV7-9, the J gene TRBJ1-1, with D tentatively TRBD1 (6 bases). Trimming left V 1 base short and J 5 bases short, with 8 bases between. Germline V gives CDR1 SEHNR, CDR2 FQNEAQ (reference sequence). CDR3 size: 13 residues. The CDR3 reads CASSLDQGTEAFF. CDR3 nucleotides: TGTGCCAGCAGCTTAGATCAGGGGACTGAAGCTTTCTTT.

The chain links TRBV5-1 to TRBJ2-5; TRBD1 might be the D (5 bases). CDR3 length: 16 residues. In germline, CDR1 is SGHRS, CDR2 YFSETQ. V was clipped by 0 bases and J by 5 bases, with 17 bases between them. CDR3 coding DNA: TGCGCCAGCAGCTTGGAGGGGCCGGACATCAGGGAGACCCAGTACTTC. Translated: CASSLEGPDIRETQYF.

This rearrangement joins TRBV6-5 to TRBJ2-7; 8 positions match TRBD2. This CDR3 has 15 amino acids. Germline V gene sequence: CDR1 MNHEY, CDR2 SVGAGI. With V trimmed by 2 bases and J by 5 bases, 8 bases remained unmatched. The CDR3 reads CASSYLPGGPHEQYF. CDR3 in DNA: TGTGCCAGCAGTTACCTTCCGGGAGGGCCTCACGAGCAGTACTTC.

This clone was picked up one time. The CDR3 region has the DNA TGTGCCAGCAGTTTACCCCAGGGGGGAGGCACTGAAGCTTTCTTT. It yields the protein CASSLPQGGGTEAFF. The rearrangement uses TRBV28 and TRBJ1-1, with TRBD1 identical over 7 bases. The CDR3 runs 15 residues. CDR1 is MDHEN, CDR2 SYDVKM, per germline. The V segment lost 2 bases and the J segment 4 bases; nucleotides outside the gene matches: 7.

This clone showed up just once. V usage is TRBV4-1 and J usage is TRBJ1-3; maybe TRBD1 (5 bases). Germline V CDR1 and CDR2: MGHRA, YSYEKL. V lost 0 bases, J lost 4 bases, and 16 bases lay in between. This CDR3 spans 17 amino acids. The CDR3 sequence: CASSQDRRTSGGNTIYF. The CDR3 DNA sequence: TGCGCCAGCAGCCAAGACCGGCGGACAAGTGGCGGAAACACCATATATTTT.

The chain employs TRBV10-2 and TRBJ1-4, with 9 bases lining up with TRBD1. J gave up 0 bases and V 6 bases, and 5 bases lay outside the gene matches. This CDR3 region has 16 residues. Germline V lookup: CDR1 WSHSY, CDR2 SAAADI. CDR3 in amino acids: CASRRDRASTNEKLFF. The CDR3 DNA is TGCGCCAGCAGACGGGACAGGGCCTCAACTAATGAAAAACTGTTTTTT.

The chain joins TRBV4-3 to TRBJ2-1; 10 bases are shared with TRBD2. Trimming took 2 bases from V and 2 from J; bases not matched to a gene: 3. This CDR3 contains 16 residues. Germline V gene data show CDR1 as LGHNA and CDR2 as YSLEER. The CDR3 here is CASSQLAGEPYNEQFF. CDR3 nucleotides: TGCGCCAGCAGCCAACTAGCGGGAGAACCCTACAATGAGCAGTTCTTC.

This chain joins TRBV18 and TRBJ2-4, with D unresolved. Germline V gene lookup returns CDR1 KGHSH and CDR2 LQKENI. V gave up 2 bases and J gave up 0 bases, with 14 bases separating them. There are 17 residues in the CDR3. In nucleotides, the CDR3 is TGTGCCAGCTCACCAATCTCCCTAACCCTAGCCAAAAACATTCAGTACTTC. It is translated as CASSPISLTLAKNIQYF.

This rearrangement joins TRBV7-6 to TRBJ2-2; 9 bases fit TRBD2. The CDR3 has 17 residues. V lost 1 base, J lost 5 bases, and 8 bases stayed unmatched. Germline V gene sequence: CDR1 SGHVS, CDR2 FNYEAQ. The CDR3 loop reads CASSLGAGGFGTGELFF. As DNA, the CDR3 is TGTGCCAGCAGCTTAGGAGCGGGAGGATTTGGGACCGGGGAGCTGTTTTTT.

This clone appeared a few times. The chain employs TRBV27 and TRBJ1-1; 9 bases fit TRBD1. The CDR3 runs to 16 residues. J was trimmed by 4 bases and V by 5 bases; bases with no gene match: 11. The germline V gene has CDR1 MNHEY and CDR2 SMNVEV (reference sequence). CDR3 DNA sequence: TGTGCCAGCAGTCTTACAAGAAACAGGGGGCGCACTGAAGCTTTCTTT. Its protein product is CASSLTRNRGRTEAFF.

This CDR3 reads CASSAGTGFYEQYF. The CDR3 coding sequence is TGCGCCAGCAGTGCCGGGACAGGGTTCTACGAGCAGTACTTC. V usage is TRBV10-1 and J usage is TRBJ2-7; 9 bases align to TRBD1. Germline V gene sequence: CDR1 WNHNN, CDR2 SYGVQD (reference sequence). The junction had 4 bases not matched to a gene; V was cut back by 4 bases and J by 3 bases. This CDR3 comprises 14 residues.

The chain carries TRBV30 and TRBJ2-7; D remains unclear. This CDR3 has 13 residues. V was trimmed by 3 bases and J by 6 bases, leaving 15 bases between them. Germline V CDR1 and CDR2: GTSNPN, SVGIG (reference sequence). The DNA for the CDR3 is TGTGCCTGGAGCCCGGGTTTCATCCGCGAGCAGTACTTC. Its protein is CAWSPGFIREQYF.

This chain connects TRBV5-1 to TRBJ2-1, with TRBD2 matching over 11 bases. Trimming removed 4 bases from V and 5 bases from J; junction bases left unmatched: 5. CDR3 length equals 15 residues. Germline CDR1 reads SGHRS; CDR2 reads YFSETQ. The CDR3 nucleotides are TGCGCCAGCAGCCTATCTAGCGGGGGGAACAATGAGCAGTTCTTC. It translates to CASSLSSGGNNEQFF.

The chain couples TRBV27 to TRBJ2-7; 8 bases map to TRBD2. Trimming took 6 bases from V and 4 from J; bases not matched to a gene: 11. CDR1 MNHEY and CDR2 SMNVEV come from the germline V gene (reference sequence). CDR3 length: 15 amino acids. This CDR3 reads CASSRRGGGPYEQYF. The CDR3 bases are TGTGCCAGCAGCCGAAGGGGCGGGGGGCCTTACGAGCAGTACTTC.

This clone ranks as medium-sized. CDR3 in DNA: TGTGCCTGGAGTCTCGTTGGCGGGAGGGTCTACGAGCAGTACTTC. Translating gives CAWSLVGGRVYEQYF. This chain links TRBV30 with TRBJ2-7; TRBD2 aligns across 9 bases. The V gene end was trimmed by 2 bases and the J gene end by 3 bases; junction bases not matched to a gene: 8. Germline loops: CDR1 GTSNPN, CDR2 SVGIG (reference sequence). CDR3 length: 15 amino acids.